Shown below are 13 T cell receptor beta chains from a single sample sequenced in a study of human T cells and chemical hapten exposure. MiXCR was run by TCRdb on the RACE reads, yielding one entry per CDR3 protein. The sample holds 30,000 or so distinct CDR3 sequences; about 5% are singletons and the top ten take around 5%. Time point described: patch test 3, about 24 weeks after DPC sensitization. Treatment specified: therapeutic diphenylcyclopropenone sensitization with weekly scalp DPC. The specimen was whole blood, collected in connection with sensitization to the hapten diphenylcyclopropenone (DPC). All receptors derive from a man aged 25 to 40 with alopecia areata. Some clones in this sample may be carry-over from other donors' samples.

This clonotype was detected ten times or more. V gene TRBV12-3 or TRBV12-4 combines with J gene TRBJ1-4, with unresolved D. Deletions cut 10 bases from V and 5 bases from J, with 11 bases between. The length of the CDR3 is 12 residues. Written as DNA, the CDR3 is TGTGCCACCCGTTTTGGGAATGAAAAACTGTTTTTT. Encoded protein: CATRFGNEKLFF.

This clonotype was found many times. The chain carries TRBV7-9 and TRBJ2-5, with 7 bases matching TRBD2. Germline trimming cut 6 bases from V and 3 bases from J; bases unmatched to any gene: 28. The CDR3 contains 21 residues. CDR1 and CDR2 from the germline V gene are SEHNR and FQNEAQ (reference sequence). The CDR3 nucleotides are TGTGCCAGCAGGGTAGCGGGCGAAGAGACCCAGTACGTAGCGGGCGAAGAGACCCAGTACTTC. Translation: CASRVAGEETQYVAGEETQYF.

This clonotype was observed many times. This chain joins TRBV18 and TRBJ2-7, with 8 bases identical to TRBD2. There are 16 residues in the CDR3. Germline V CDR1 and CDR2: KGHSH, LQKENI. Trimming removed 3 bases from V and 0 bases from J; junction bases left unmatched: 7. Here the CDR3 reads CASSPNSGTSSYEQYF. The DNA for the CDR3 is TGTGCCAGCTCACCCAATAGCGGGACCAGCTCCTACGAGCAGTACTTC.

By its share, this clonotype is medium-sized. V is TRBV4-3 and J is TRBJ2-5; 11 bases fit TRBD2. From germline, CDR1 is LGHNA and CDR2 YSLEER. J gave up 5 bases and V 5 bases, and 13 bases lay outside the gene matches. The CDR3 is 17 residues long. The CDR3, as DNA: TGCGCCAGCAGCTACGGGACTAGCGGATTAACTGGGGAGACCCAGTACTTC. Amino acids: CASSYGTSGLTGETQYF.

This clonotype was observed many times. This chain connects TRBV12-3 or TRBV12-4 to TRBJ2-3; 12 bases match TRBD2. V gave up 4 bases and J gave up 8 bases; unmatched junction bases: 10. The CDR3 length is 16 residues. In DNA, the CDR3 is TGTGCCAGCAGTTCCTTCGGACTAGCGGGAAAGGGTACGCAGTATTTT. It specifies CASSSFGLAGKGTQYF.

Worth noting for this clonotype: With a much larger clone just one base away, this may be a read error. The CDR3 spells CASSLSPDNEQFF. The DNA for the CDR3 is TGTGCCAGCAGCCTAAGTCCGGACAATGAGCAGTTCTTC. V usage is TRBV7-3 and J usage is TRBJ2-1; D not certain. CDR1 and CDR2 from the germline V gene are SGHTA and FQGTGA. V lost 5 bases and J lost 5, with 10 bases in between. The CDR3 extends over 13 amino acids.

This clonotype was recorded many times. V is TRBV6-6 and J is TRBJ2-1; 10 bases are shared with TRBD2. Germline-derived CDR1 and CDR2 are MNHNY and SVGAGI (reference sequence). The CDR3 loop spans 15 amino acids. The V and J ends lost 8 bases and 1 base, in that order; junction bases with no gene match: 5. The CDR3 DNA follows: TGTGCCAGCTCCCCGGGACTAGCGTCCTACAATGAGCAGTTCTTC. Translating it yields CASSPGLASYNEQFF.

This clonotype appeared many times. The V gene is TRBV5-6, the J gene TRBJ2-3; 10 bases fit TRBD1. There are 15 residues in the CDR3. The V and J ends lost 4 bases and 4 bases, in that order; junction bases with no gene match: 6. Germline V gene lookup returns CDR1 SGHDT and CDR2 YYEEEE. The CDR3 loop reads CASSGGTGEADTQYF. The CDR3, as DNA: TGTGCCAGCAGCGGAGGGACAGGGGAGGCAGATACGCAGTATTTT.

V and J are TRBV29-1 and TRBJ1-4, with unresolved D. The CDR3 has 12 amino acids. Germline CDR1 and CDR2: SQVTM and ANQGSEA. The germline V and J ends were trimmed by 1 base and 4 bases, with 4 bases remaining between them. CDR3 sequence (DNA): TGCAGCGTTGAAGGGATTAATGAAAAACTGTTTTTT. Translation gives CSVEGINEKLFF. The full variable domain, rest sourced from reference TRBV29-1 and TRBJ1-4, is SAVISQKPSRDICQRGTSLTIQCQVDSQVTMMFWYRQQPGQSLTLIATANQGSEATYESGFVIDKFPISRPNLTFSTLTVSNMSPEDSSIYLCSVEGINEKLFFGSGTQLSVL.

About this clonotype itself: A much larger clone differs by one base, so this may be a read error. The chain couples TRBV27 to TRBJ2-1; 11 positions match TRBD2. Looked up from germline, CDR1 is MNHEY and CDR2 is SMNVEV (reference sequence). The CDR3 sequence is 19 residues long. V lost 6 bases to trimming and J lost 6 bases; unmatched junction nucleotides: 19. CDR3 nucleotides: TGTGCCAGCAGCCCACTTGTGACTAGCGGGGCTACGGGGATCAATGAGCAGTTCTTC. Its protein is CASSPLVTSGATGINEQFF.

This clonotype occurred a few times. The rearrangement links TRBV27 to TRBJ1-5; no firm D call. V was shortened by 4 bases and J by 2 bases, with 6 bases between the two germline ends. Germline V lookup: CDR1 MNHEY, CDR2 SMNVEV (reference sequence). This CDR3 comprises 13 residues. CDR3: CASSWGGNQPQHF. CDR3 DNA: TGTGCCAGCAGTTGGGGTGGCAATCAGCCCCAGCATTTT.

This clonotype was seen many times. V and J are TRBV7-9 and TRBJ1-4, with TRBD1 matching over 7 bases. Germline trimming cut 10 bases from V and 8 bases from J; bases unmatched to any gene: 7. Germline V CDR1 and CDR2: SEHNR, FQNEAQ (reference sequence). The CDR3 has 12 residues. CDR3 residues: CATSRGAEKLFF. CDR3 sequence (DNA): TGTGCCACCTCCAGGGGGGCGGAAAAACTGTTTTTT.

The genes are TRBV7-2 and TRBJ2-7, with TRBD2 matching 9 bases. The CDR3 extends over 14 amino acids. The V segment lost 5 bases and the J segment 9 bases; nucleotides outside the gene matches: 11. The V gene's germline CDR1 is SGHTA and CDR2 FQGNSA. CDR3 protein: CASSPGLAGISQYF. The CDR3 coding sequence is TGTGCCAGCAGCCCCGGGCTAGCGGGGATCTCGCAGTACTTC.